The 22 T cell receptor beta chains listed next were all sequenced from one sample in a study of blood T cell repertoires in COVID-19 (dated by TCRdb to the early 2020s). Library preparation used the immunoSEQ multiplex PCR assay. TCRdb re-hosts the immuneACCESS table, in-frame sequences only. Its copies lack some clones; in the studies checked, an unresolved V gene accounts for under half of them, and the cause for the rest is not known. The sample has more than 250,000 clones on record, 92% of them singletons. The ten biggest clones cover roughly 18% of the sample. Sequencing input: PBMCs or T cells enriched from blood (not recorded which). The source of these receptors is a woman in her twenties or thirties who had recovered from COVID-19.

The V gene is TRBV28, the J gene TRBJ2-5, with D perhaps TRBD1 (5 bases). Per germline, CDR1 MDHEN and CDR2 SYDVKM. This CDR3 comprises 14 residues. V was trimmed by 7 bases and J by 5 bases, leaving 17 bases between them. In DNA form, the CDR3 reads TGTGCCAGCACTCGACATAACAGGTCCGAGACCCAGTACTTC. Translation: CASTRHNRSETQYF.

The rearrangement uses TRBV7-8 and TRBJ1-3, with 7 bases that match TRBD1. Per the germline V gene, CDR1 is SGHVS and CDR2 is FQNEAQ. The CDR3 is 17 amino acids. V shed 5 bases and J 1 base; nucleotides not matched to a gene: 11. As DNA, the CDR3 is TGTGCCAGCAGCACCCGACCCGGGGACAGATCTGGAAACACCATATATTTT. Encoded protein: CASSTRPGDRSGNTIYF. The variable domain in full, completed from reference TRBV7-8 and TRBJ1-3, reads GAGVSQSPRYKVAKRGQDVALRCDPISGHVSLFWYQQALGQGPEFLTYFQNEAQLDKSGLPSDRFFAERPEGSVSTLKIQRTQQEDSAVYLCASSTRPGDRSGNTIYFGEGSWLTVV.

CDR3 sequence reads: CASSPGQTNEKLFF. CDR3 DNA sequence: TGTGCCAGCAGCCCGGGACAAACTAATGAAAAACTGTTTTTT. The chain employs TRBV11-2 and TRBJ1-4, with D possibly matching TRBD1 (6 bases). From germline, CDR1 is SGHAT and CDR2 FQNNGV. V lost 5 bases to trimming and J lost 1 base, with 8 bases between them. This CDR3 has 14 residues.

The chain joins TRBV24-1 to TRBJ2-3, with D perhaps TRBD2 (6 bases). Germline CDR1 is KGHDR and CDR2 is SFDVKD. The CDR3 is 15 residues long. V was clipped by 4 bases and J by 1 base, with 11 bases between them. The CDR3 sequence is CATSEWDLGTDTQYF. DNA of the CDR3: TGTGCCACCAGTGAATGGGACTTAGGCACAGATACGCAGTATTTT.

This clone was counted between two and nine times. The same CDR3 arises from other DNA sequences in this sample as well. The chain carries TRBV7-9 and TRBJ2-3; TRBD1 matches at 10 bases. This CDR3 region has 15 residues. The germline V gene encodes CDR1 SEHNR and CDR2 FQNEAQ (reference sequence). With 4 bases clipped from V and 2 bases from J, the junction kept 3 bases outside the gene matches. This CDR3 is CASSSGTGATDTQYF. The DNA of the CDR3 is TGTGCCAGCAGCTCCGGGACAGGGGCCACAGATACGCAGTATTTT.

The chain carries TRBV5-1 and TRBJ1-2; D possibly corresponds to TRBD1 (5 bases). Germline lookup yields CDR1 SGHRS and CDR2 YFSETQ. Trimming removed 4 bases from V and 0 bases from J, with 10 bases in between. The CDR3 sequence is 14 residues long. The CDR3 coding sequence is TGCGCCAGCAGCGAAGACAGAGCTAACTATGGCTACACCTTC. It specifies CASSEDRANYGYTF.

This rearrangement joins TRBV4-2 to TRBJ1-6, with unresolved D. The CDR3 contains 14 residues. V was cut by 1 base and J by 9 bases, with 10 bases left in between. Germline V gene lookup returns CDR1 LGHNA and CDR2 YNFKEQ. CDR3 sequence (DNA): TGTGCCAGCAGCCAAGGAGGATTGGGTTCACCCCTCCACTTT. Translation gives CASSQGGLGSPLHF.

V is TRBV2 and J is TRBJ1-6; 7 bases fit TRBD1. This CDR3 spans 15 amino acids. Germline CDR1 is SNHLY and CDR2 is FYNNEI. The V and J ends lost 8 bases and 4 bases, in that order; junction bases with no gene match: 8. CDR3 sequence reads: CASGTGALYNSPLHF. The DNA for the CDR3 is TGTGCCAGCGGTACAGGGGCCCTTTATAATTCACCCCTCCACTTT.

The chain recombines TRBV19 with TRBJ1-5; the D gene is possibly TRBD1 (6 bases). In germline, CDR1 is LNHDA, CDR2 SQIVND (reference sequence). The V end was cut by 7 bases, the J end by 2 bases, with 15 bases between. The CDR3 has 15 amino acids. The CDR3: CASNIAAGGNQPQHF. The CDR3 region has the DNA TGTGCCAGTAATATTGCAGCAGGGGGCAATCAGCCCCAGCATTTT.

The J gene is TRBJ1-3, the V gene TRBV20-1; maybe TRBD1 (6 bases). This CDR3 is built from 12 residues. With 3 bases removed from V and 4 bases from J, the gap between germline ends came to 7 bases. Germline-derived CDR1 and CDR2 are DFQATT and SNEGSKA (reference sequence). The CDR3 loop reads CSASQGGNTIYF. CDR3 DNA sequence: TGCAGTGCTAGTCAGGGGGGAAACACCATATATTTT.

The CDR3 DNA sequence: TGTGCCAGCTCACCGGGCAGCACTGGAAACACCATATATTTT. Its translation is CASSPGSTGNTIYF. The V and J genes are TRBV18 and TRBJ1-3; D is undetermined. V lost 3 bases and J 2 bases, leaving 8 bases between the germline ends. This CDR3 has 14 residues. The germline gives CDR1 KGHSH, CDR2 LQKENI.

This chain links TRBV7-2 with TRBJ2-5, with D unresolved. Germline CDR1 reads SGHTA; CDR2 reads FQGNSA. Between the trimmed V and J ends, which lost 2 bases and 2 bases, there was a span of 9 bases. The length of the CDR3 is 14 residues. CDR3 sequence (DNA): TGTGCCAGCAGCTTACTGCGGTGGCAAGAGACCCAGTACTTC. It codes for CASSLLRWQETQYF.

The chain combines TRBV13 with TRBJ2-1, with TRBD2 identical over 8 bases. CDR3 length: 15 residues. Germline CDR1 PRHDT, CDR2 FYEKMQ (reference sequence). V gave up 4 bases and J gave up 8 bases; unmatched junction bases: 10. CDR3 protein: CASSWGLGESDEQFF. Here the CDR3 DNA reads TGTGCCAGCAGCTGGGGACTAGGGGAAAGCGATGAGCAGTTCTTC.

The genes are TRBV28 and TRBJ1-2; the match to TRBD1 covers 7 bases. Germline values: CDR1 MDHEN, CDR2 SYDVKM. The CDR3 contains 15 residues. J gave up 0 bases and V 7 bases, and 8 bases lay outside the gene matches. CDR3 residues: CASNSQGGTNYGYTF. The CDR3 DNA follows: TGTGCCAGCAACTCTCAGGGGGGTACTAACTATGGCTACACCTTC.

V gene TRBV3-1 (or the pseudogene TRBV3-2) combines with J gene TRBJ2-1; D unresolved. Germline V gives CDR1 LGHDT, CDR2 YNNKEL (reference sequence). V was pared by 0 bases and J by 3 bases, with 9 bases between. The CDR3 covers 15 residues. The CDR3 sequence: CASSQDALRYNEQFF. In nucleotides, the CDR3 is TGTGCCAGCAGCCAAGATGCACTTCGCTACAATGAGCAGTTCTTC.

The chain employs TRBV28 and TRBJ2-2; 7 positions agree with TRBD2. Trimming cost V 8 bases and J 7 bases; bases outside gene matches: 16. Germline loops: CDR1 MDHEN, CDR2 SYDVKM. The CDR3 covers 16 residues. The CDR3 here is CASRPQGGVPVGELFF. The CDR3 bases are TGTGCCAGCCGACCGCAGGGAGGGGTGCCGGTCGGGGAGCTGTTTTTT.

The sample holds one count of this clone. V usage is TRBV11-3 and J usage is TRBJ2-1; TRBD1 agrees at 7 bases. With 5 bases clipped from V and 6 bases from J, the junction kept 7 bases outside the gene matches. The germline CDR1 and CDR2 sequences are SGHNT and YENEEA. The CDR3 consists of 14 residues. This chain's CDR3 is CASSRIQGINEQFF. CDR3 nucleotides: TGTGCCAGCAGCCGTATACAGGGGATCAATGAGCAGTTCTTC.

This chain connects TRBV19 to TRBJ2-7; 9 nucleotides match TRBD1. Germline V gives CDR1 LNHDA, CDR2 SQIVND (reference sequence). Losses at the gene ends were 11 bases for V and 2 bases for J; bases not matched to a gene: 4. The CDR3 loop spans 12 amino acids. DNA of the CDR3: TGTGCCGCCGGGACAGGGACCTACGAGCAGTACTTC. This codes for CAAGTGTYEQYF.

This chain uses TRBV28 with TRBJ2-1; 8 nucleotides match TRBD2. V shed 1 base and J 8 bases; nucleotides not matched to a gene: 4. The CDR3 is 14 amino acids. Germline V lookup: CDR1 MDHEN, CDR2 SYDVKM. The chain's CDR3 is CASSLSGRVYEQFF. CDR3 DNA: TGTGCCAGCAGTTTATCCGGGAGGGTTTATGAGCAGTTCTTC.

This clone has more than one count but fewer than ten. J is TRBJ2-7 and V is TRBV4-3; TRBD2 is a possible D gene (6 bases). The CDR3 loop spans 17 amino acids. Germline CDR1 and CDR2: LGHNA and YSLEER. Trimming cost V 0 bases and J 2 bases, with 17 bases left between them. The CDR3 here is CASSQDPPSVGTYEQYF. In nucleotides, the CDR3 is TGCGCCAGCAGCCAAGATCCTCCTAGCGTGGGGACCTACGAGCAGTACTTC.

The rearrangement uses TRBV9 and TRBJ2-3; 12 bases are shared with TRBD2. CDR1 and CDR2 from the germline V gene are SGDLS and YYNGEE. This CDR3 spans 17 amino acids. The junction had 6 bases not matched to a gene; V was cut back by 2 bases and J by 2 bases. DNA of the CDR3: TGTGCCAGCAGCGTGGGGACTAGCGGGCATGTCACAGATACGCAGTATTTT. It is translated as CASSVGTSGHVTDTQYF.

This chain uses TRBV19 with TRBJ1-5, with 9 bases fitting TRBD1. This CDR3 is 16 amino acids long. V shed 3 bases, J shed 4 bases, and the junction held 7 bases outside the gene matches. Germline V gene lookup returns CDR1 LNHDA and CDR2 SQIVND (reference sequence). CDR3: CASSIGGTGFNQPQHF. CDR3 nucleotides: TGTGCCAGTAGTATCGGAGGGACAGGGTTTAATCAGCCCCAGCATTTT.